The present T cell receptor (beta chain) was sequenced within a study of T cell changes during pregnancy in multiple sclerosis. Clones were read by immunoSEQ multiplex PCR, and TCRdb kept only the in-frame ones, dropping some. The table lists more than 65,000 clones, approximately 95% of them singletons. The V end lost 6 bases, the J end lost 5 bases, and 11 bases lay between the germline ends. CDR1 MNHNS and CDR2 SASEGT come from the germline V gene. CDR3 length equals 13 residues. This chain connects TRBV6-1 to TRBJ1-5, with D perhaps TRBD1 (6 bases). Sequencing was performed on peripheral blood, taken in the first trimester of pregnancy. This receptor was identified in a female donor with multiple sclerosis, enrolled in a pregnancy study. CDR3 nucleotides: TGTGCCAGCAGCCTGGACAGTTATCAGCCCCAGCATTTT. Amino acids: CASSLDSYQPQHF.